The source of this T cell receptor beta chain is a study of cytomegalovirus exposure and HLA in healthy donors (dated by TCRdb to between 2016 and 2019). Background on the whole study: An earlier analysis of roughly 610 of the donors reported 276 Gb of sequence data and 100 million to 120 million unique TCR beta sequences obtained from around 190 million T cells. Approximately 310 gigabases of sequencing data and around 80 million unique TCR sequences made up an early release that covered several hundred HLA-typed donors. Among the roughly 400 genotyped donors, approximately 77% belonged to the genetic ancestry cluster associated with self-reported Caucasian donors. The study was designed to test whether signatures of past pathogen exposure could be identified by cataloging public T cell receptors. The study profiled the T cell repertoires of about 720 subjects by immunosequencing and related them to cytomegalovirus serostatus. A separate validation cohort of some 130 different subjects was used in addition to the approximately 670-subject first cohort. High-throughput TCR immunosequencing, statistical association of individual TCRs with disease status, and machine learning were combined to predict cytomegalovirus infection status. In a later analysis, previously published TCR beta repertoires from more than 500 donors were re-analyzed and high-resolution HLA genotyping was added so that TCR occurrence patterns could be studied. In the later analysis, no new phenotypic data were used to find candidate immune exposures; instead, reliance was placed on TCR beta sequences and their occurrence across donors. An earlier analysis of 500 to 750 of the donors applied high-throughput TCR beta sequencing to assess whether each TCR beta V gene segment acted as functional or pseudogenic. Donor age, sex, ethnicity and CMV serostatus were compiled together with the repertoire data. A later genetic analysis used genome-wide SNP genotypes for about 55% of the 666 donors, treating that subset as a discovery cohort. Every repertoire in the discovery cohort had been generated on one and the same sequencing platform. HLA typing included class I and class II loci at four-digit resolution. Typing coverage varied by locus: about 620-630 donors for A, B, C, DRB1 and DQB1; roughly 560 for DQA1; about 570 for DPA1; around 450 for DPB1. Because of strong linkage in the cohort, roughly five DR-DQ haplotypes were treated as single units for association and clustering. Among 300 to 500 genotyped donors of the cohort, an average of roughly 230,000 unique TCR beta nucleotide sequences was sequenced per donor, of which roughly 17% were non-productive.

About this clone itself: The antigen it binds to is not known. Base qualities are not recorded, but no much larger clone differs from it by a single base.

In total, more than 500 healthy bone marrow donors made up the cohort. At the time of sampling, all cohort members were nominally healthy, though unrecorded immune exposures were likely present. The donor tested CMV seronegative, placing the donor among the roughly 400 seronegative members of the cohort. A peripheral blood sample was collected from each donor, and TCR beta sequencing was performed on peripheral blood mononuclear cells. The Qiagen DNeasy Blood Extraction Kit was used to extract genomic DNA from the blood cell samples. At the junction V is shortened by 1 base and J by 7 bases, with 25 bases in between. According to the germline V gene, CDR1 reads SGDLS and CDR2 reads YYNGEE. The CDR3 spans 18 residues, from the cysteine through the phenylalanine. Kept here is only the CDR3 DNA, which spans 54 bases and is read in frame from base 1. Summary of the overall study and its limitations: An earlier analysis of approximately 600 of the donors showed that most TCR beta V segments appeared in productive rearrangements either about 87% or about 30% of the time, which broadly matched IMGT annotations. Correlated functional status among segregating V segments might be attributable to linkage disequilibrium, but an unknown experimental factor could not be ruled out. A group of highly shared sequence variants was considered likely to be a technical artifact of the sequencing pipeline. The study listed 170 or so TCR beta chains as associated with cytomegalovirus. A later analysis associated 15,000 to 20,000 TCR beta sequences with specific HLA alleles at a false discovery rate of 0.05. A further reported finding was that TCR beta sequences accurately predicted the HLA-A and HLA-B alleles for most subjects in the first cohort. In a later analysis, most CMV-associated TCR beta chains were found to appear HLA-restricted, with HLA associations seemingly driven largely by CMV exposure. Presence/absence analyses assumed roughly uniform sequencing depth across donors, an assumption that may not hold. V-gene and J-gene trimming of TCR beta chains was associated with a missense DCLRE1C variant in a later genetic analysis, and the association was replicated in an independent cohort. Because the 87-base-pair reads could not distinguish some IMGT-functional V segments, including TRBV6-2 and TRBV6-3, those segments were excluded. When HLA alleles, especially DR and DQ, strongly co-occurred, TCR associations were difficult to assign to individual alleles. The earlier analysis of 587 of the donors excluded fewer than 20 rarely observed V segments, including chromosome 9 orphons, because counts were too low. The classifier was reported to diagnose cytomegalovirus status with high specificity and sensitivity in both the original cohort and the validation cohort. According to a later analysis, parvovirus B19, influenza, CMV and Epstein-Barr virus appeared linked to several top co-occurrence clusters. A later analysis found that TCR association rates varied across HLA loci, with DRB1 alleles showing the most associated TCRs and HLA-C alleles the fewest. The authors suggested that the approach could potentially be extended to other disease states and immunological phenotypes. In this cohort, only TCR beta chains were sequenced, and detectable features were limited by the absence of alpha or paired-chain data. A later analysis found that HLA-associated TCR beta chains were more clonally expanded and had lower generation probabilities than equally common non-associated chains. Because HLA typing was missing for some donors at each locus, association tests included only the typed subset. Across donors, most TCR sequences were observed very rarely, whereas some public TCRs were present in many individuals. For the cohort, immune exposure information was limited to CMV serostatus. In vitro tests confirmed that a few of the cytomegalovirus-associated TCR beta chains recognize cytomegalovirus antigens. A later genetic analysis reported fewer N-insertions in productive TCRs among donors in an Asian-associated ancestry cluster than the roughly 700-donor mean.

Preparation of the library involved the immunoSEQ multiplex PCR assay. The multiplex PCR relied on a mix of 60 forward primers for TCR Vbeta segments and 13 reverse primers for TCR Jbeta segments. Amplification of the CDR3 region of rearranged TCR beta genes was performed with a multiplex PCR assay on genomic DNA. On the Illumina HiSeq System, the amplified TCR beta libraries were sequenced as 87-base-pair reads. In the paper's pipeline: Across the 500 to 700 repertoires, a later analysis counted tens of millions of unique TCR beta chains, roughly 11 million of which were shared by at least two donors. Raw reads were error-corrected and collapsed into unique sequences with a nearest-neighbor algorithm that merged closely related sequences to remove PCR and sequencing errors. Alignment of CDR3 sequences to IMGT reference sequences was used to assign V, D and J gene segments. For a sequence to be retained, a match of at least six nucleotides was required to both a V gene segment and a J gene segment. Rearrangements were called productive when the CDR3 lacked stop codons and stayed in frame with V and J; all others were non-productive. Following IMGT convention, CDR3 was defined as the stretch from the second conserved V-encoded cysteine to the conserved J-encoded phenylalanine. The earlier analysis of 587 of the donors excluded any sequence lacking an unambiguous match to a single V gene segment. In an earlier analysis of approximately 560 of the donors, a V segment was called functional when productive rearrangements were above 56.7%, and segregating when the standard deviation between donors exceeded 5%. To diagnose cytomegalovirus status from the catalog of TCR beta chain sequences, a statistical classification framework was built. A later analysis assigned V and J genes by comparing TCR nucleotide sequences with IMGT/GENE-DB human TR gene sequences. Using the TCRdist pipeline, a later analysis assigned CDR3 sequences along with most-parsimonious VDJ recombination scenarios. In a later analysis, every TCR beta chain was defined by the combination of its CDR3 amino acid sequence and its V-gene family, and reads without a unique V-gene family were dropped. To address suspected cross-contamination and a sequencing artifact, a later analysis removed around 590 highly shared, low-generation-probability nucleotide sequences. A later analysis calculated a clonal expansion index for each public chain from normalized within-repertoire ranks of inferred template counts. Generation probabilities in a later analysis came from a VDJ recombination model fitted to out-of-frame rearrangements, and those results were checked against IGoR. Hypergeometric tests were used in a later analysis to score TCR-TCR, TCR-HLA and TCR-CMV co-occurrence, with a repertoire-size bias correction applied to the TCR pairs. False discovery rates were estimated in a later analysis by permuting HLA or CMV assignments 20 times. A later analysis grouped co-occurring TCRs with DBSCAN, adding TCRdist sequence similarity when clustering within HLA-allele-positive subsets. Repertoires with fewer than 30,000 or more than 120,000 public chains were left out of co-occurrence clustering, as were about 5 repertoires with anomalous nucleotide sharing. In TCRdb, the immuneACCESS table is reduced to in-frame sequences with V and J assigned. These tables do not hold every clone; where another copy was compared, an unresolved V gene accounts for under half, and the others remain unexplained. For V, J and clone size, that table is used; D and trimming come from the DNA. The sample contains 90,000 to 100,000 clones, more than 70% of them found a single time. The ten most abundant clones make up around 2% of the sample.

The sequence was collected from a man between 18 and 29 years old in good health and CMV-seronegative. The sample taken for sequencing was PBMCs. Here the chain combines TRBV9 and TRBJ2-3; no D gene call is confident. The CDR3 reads CASSVNPSVWNDGNTQYF. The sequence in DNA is TGTGCCAGCAGCGTAAACCCCAGCGTTTGGAATGATGGTAATACGCAGTATTTT.